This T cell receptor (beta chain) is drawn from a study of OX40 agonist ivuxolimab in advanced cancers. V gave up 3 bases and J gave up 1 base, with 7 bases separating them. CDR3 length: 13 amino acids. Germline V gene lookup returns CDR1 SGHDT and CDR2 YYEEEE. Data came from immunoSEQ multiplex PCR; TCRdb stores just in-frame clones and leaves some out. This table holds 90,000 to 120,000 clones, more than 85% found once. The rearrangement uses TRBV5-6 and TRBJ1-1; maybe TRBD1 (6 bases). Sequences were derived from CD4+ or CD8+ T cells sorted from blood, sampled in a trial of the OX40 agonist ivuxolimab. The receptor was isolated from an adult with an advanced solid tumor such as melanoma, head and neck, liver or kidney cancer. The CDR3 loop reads CASSWGQNTEAFF. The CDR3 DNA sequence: TGTGCCAGCAGCTGGGGACAGAACACTGAAGCTTTCTTT.